This note documents a single TCR beta chain sequence. Its antigen is currently unknown. The same CDR3 can be traced to other DNA sequences in this sample. These data originate in a study of cytomegalovirus exposure and HLA in healthy donors. Findings and caveats of the study: Cytomegalovirus-associated TCR beta chains were listed, numbering some 150. In vitro assays verified that a few CMV-associated chains recognized CMV antigens specifically. Reported performance of the classifier showed diagnosis of cytomegalovirus status with high specificity and sensitivity. First-cohort TCR clusters were later found to tend to co-occur in the approximately 120 validation repertoires.

Method: immunoSEQ multiplex PCR; TCRdb's copy keeps in-frame clones and lacks some. Seen here are about 160,000 clones, around 96% observed once, and the top ten hold approximately 1%. The CDR3 spans 12 residues. Trimming removed 2 bases at V and 4 bases at J, with 7 bases between. CDR1 SGHRS and CDR2 YFSETQ come from the germline V gene. The sample taken for sequencing was PBMCs. This chain uses TRBV5-1 with TRBJ2-7; perhaps TRBD1 as D (6 bases). The source is a woman in her late teens or twenties in good health and CMV-seronegative. As DNA, the CDR3 is TGCGCCAGCAGCTTACAGGGTTACGAGCAGTACTTC. It encodes CASSLQGYEQYF.